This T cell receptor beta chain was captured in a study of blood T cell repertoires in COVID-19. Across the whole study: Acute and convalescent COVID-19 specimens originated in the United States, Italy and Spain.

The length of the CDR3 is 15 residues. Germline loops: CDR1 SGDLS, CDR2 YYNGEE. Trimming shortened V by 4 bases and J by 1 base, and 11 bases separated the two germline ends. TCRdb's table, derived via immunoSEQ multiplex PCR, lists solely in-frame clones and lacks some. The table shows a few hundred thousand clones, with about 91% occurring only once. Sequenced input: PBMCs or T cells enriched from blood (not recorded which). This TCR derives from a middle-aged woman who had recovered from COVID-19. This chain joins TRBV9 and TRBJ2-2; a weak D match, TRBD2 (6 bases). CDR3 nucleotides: TGTGCCAGCAGCCTCCGGGACTTGAACACCGGGGAGCTGTTTTTT. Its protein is CASSLRDLNTGELFF. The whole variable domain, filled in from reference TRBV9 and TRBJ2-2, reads DSGVTQTPKHLITATGQRVTLRCSPRSGDLSVYWYQQSLDQGLQFLIQYYNGEERAKGNILERFSAQQFPDLHSELNLSSLELGDSALYFCASSLRDLNTGELFFGEGSRLTVL.